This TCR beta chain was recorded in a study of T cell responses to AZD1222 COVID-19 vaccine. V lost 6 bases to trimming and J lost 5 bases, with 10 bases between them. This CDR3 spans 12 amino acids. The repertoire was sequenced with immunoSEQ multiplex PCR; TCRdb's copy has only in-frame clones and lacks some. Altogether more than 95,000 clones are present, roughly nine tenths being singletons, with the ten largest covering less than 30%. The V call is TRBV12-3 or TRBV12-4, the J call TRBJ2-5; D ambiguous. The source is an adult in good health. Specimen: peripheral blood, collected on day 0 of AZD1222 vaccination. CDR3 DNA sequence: TGTGCCAGCAGCCCCAGGATGGAGACCCAGTACTTC. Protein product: CASSPRMETQYF.